This T cell receptor (beta chain) was obtained from a study of T cells in tuberculosis. Generated by immunoSEQ multiplex PCR, the TCRdb table keeps only in-frame clones and is missing some. The sample includes roughly 35,000 clones, 90% to 95% of them seen just once. This receptor was identified in a donor between 10 and 29 years old with latent tuberculosis or without tuberculosis infection. Some clones in this sample may be carry-over from other donors' samples. Input material: PBMCs.

The CDR3 protein is CASSQEKGEESSGANVLTF. Here the CDR3 DNA reads TGCGCCAGCAGCCAAGAAAAAGGAGAGGAGAGCTCTGGGGCCAACGTCCTGACTTTC. The chain is built from TRBV4-1 and TRBJ2-6; no clear D. The CDR3 is 19 amino acids. The germline CDR1 and CDR2 sequences are MGHRA and YSYEKL. V gave up 0 bases and J gave up 0 bases, with 15 bases separating them.